One and the same sample provided the 23 T cell receptor beta chains below, sequenced in a study of shared clonotypes between healthy human individuals. TCRdb's copy holds only in-frame clones and misses some; the assay was immunoSEQ multiplex PCR. The sample has more than 900,000 clones, approximately 78% seen once. Sequences were obtained from memory CD4+ T cells from PBMCs. As for subset: CD45RA-negative fraction. These TCRs come from a man younger than 30 in good health. Some clones in this sample may be carry-over from other donors' samples.

The chain's CDR3 is CASSYGGQGKGEQYF. In DNA form, the CDR3 reads TGTGCCAGCAGTTACGGGGGACAGGGAAAGGGCGAGCAGTACTTC. This chain uses TRBV6-6 with TRBJ2-7; 9 positions match TRBD1. The CDR3 contains 15 residues. J lost 6 bases, V lost 2 bases, and 8 bases had no gene match. Germline V CDR1 and CDR2: MNHNY, SVGAGI (reference sequence).

Worth noting for this clone: A much larger clone differs by one base, so this may be a read error. Different DNA sequences within this sample yield the same CDR3. V usage is TRBV30 and J usage is TRBJ1-4; 7 nucleotides agree with TRBD1. Germline V gene lookup returns CDR1 GTSNPN and CDR2 SVGIG (reference sequence). The CDR3 spans 13 residues. V gave up 4 bases and J gave up 8 bases; unmatched junction bases: 7. The CDR3 nucleotides are TGTGCCTGGACAGACAGGGTCGGCGAAAAACTGTTTTTT. Residues: CAWTDRVGEKLFF.

The genes are TRBV11-2 and TRBJ1-3; the D is unclear. Between the trimmed V and J ends, which lost 1 base and 0 bases, there was a span of 7 bases. CDR3 length: 15 amino acids. Per germline, CDR1 SGHAT and CDR2 FQNNGV. The CDR3 spells CASSLVRNSGNTIYF. In DNA form, the CDR3 reads TGTGCCAGCAGCTTAGTCCGCAACTCTGGAAACACCATATATTTT.

About this clone itself: A far larger clone is off by one base, so a read error is likely. This chain connects TRBV5-4 to TRBJ1-2; maybe TRBD1 (6 bases). The CDR3 loop spans 14 amino acids. V gave up 0 bases and J gave up 6 bases, with 12 bases separating them. The germline V gene has CDR1 SGHNT and CDR2 YYREEE (reference sequence). The CDR3 spells CASSLDGGQNGYTF. DNA for the CDR3: TGTGCCAGCAGCTTGGACGGGGGGCAAAATGGCTACACCTTC.

The CDR3 reads CASSSPGAVEAFF. The CDR3 bases are TGTGCCAGCAGCTCCCCCGGGGCAGTTGAAGCTTTCTTT. The chain is built from TRBV28 and TRBJ1-1, with D possibly being TRBD1 (5 bases). The CDR3 consists of 13 residues. V was trimmed by 6 bases and J by 7 bases, leaving 15 bases between them. Germline V gene sequence: CDR1 MDHEN, CDR2 SYDVKM.

The J gene is TRBJ1-5, the V gene TRBV2; 12 nucleotides match TRBD1. Germline CDR1 is SNHLY and CDR2 is FYNNEI. The CDR3 totals 16 residues. V lost 5 bases to trimming and J lost 5 bases; unmatched junction nucleotides: 7. In nucleotides, the CDR3 is TGTGCCAGCAGTCGCCCGGGACAGGGGGCTCATCAGCCCCAGCATTTT. Translated, it gives CASSRPGQGAHQPQHF.

This clone was recorded only once. This chain connects TRBV15 to TRBJ2-3, with 9 bases aligning to TRBD2. Germline values: CDR1 LNHNV, CDR2 YYDKDF (reference sequence). V dropped 2 bases and J dropped 2; count of bases not matched to a gene: 8. The CDR3 contains 17 residues. Here the CDR3 DNA reads TGTGCCACCAGCAGACTTAGCGGGAGAGGCTCCACAGATACGCAGTATTTT. This translates into CATSRLSGRGSTDTQYF.

The chain is built from TRBV5-4 and TRBJ2-5, with a weak D call TRBD2 (6 bases). Germline CDR1 reads SGHNT; CDR2 reads YYREEE (reference sequence). Trimming took off 1 base at V and 0 bases at J, with 10 bases between the two ends. This CDR3 has 15 amino acids. The CDR3 nucleotides read TGTGCCAGCAGCTTGTCGGGAGCAAACCAAGAGACCCAGTACTTC. Amino acids: CASSLSGANQETQYF.

The gene calls are TRBV30 and TRBJ1-2; 7 nucleotides line up with TRBD1. V lost 5 bases to trimming and J lost 4 bases; unmatched junction nucleotides: 13. Germline assignment: CDR1 GTSNPN and CDR2 SVGIG (reference sequence). This CDR3 spans 15 amino acids. CDR3 nucleotide sequence: TGTGCCTGGGGGTTCGGACAGGAGACACTCTATGGCTACACCTTC. Translated, it gives CAWGFGQETLYGYTF.

The gene calls are TRBV28 and TRBJ1-6; no definite D call. The germline V gene has CDR1 MDHEN and CDR2 SYDVKM. The CDR3 has 12 residues. Trimming pared 5 bases from V and 7 bases from J, leaving 6 bases between. The DNA for the CDR3 is TGTGCCAGCAGTCCGAAAAATTCACCCCTCCACTTT. The encoded protein is CASSPKNSPLHF.

DNA of the CDR3: TGTGCCAGCAGTTTATCGCCCCCTCAGCCCCAGCATTTT. Translating gives CASSLSPPQPQHF. The chain has TRBV28 and TRBJ1-5, with no clear D. This CDR3 is built from 13 residues. CDR1 is MDHEN, CDR2 SYDVKM, per germline. V was trimmed by 1 base and J by 6 bases, leaving 7 bases between them. Variable domain in full (rest from reference TRBV28 and TRBJ1-5): DVKVTQSSRYLVKRTGEKVFLECVQDMDHENMFWYRQDPGLGLRLIYFSYDVKMKEKGDIPEGYSVSREKKERFSLILESASTNQTSMYLCASSLSPPQPQHFGDGTRLSIL.

In this sample, this clone turned up a few times. The chain has TRBV7-2 and TRBJ1-2; D perhaps matches TRBD1 (6 bases). Germline V gives CDR1 SGHTA, CDR2 FQGNSA. The CDR3 runs 16 residues. V was shortened by 0 bases and J by 3 bases, with 14 bases between the two germline ends. The CDR3 DNA sequence: TGTGCCAGCAGCTTAGCCTCACAGGGAAGGTACTATGGCTACACCTTC. It yields the protein CASSLASQGRYYGYTF.

The chain recombines TRBV5-4 with TRBJ2-5; the match to TRBD2 covers 7 bases. Per the germline V gene, CDR1 is SGHNT and CDR2 is YYREEE (reference sequence). CDR3 length: 16 amino acids. J lost 4 bases, V lost 1 base, and 10 bases had no gene match. CDR3: CASSLNRGGVRETQYF. The CDR3 region has the DNA TGTGCCAGCAGCTTGAATAGGGGAGGGGTGCGAGAGACCCAGTACTTC. Variable domain in full (rest from reference TRBV5-4 and TRBJ2-5): ETGVTQSPTHLIKTRGQQVTLRCSSQSGHNTVSWYQQALGQGPQFIFQYYREEENGRGNFPPRFSGLQFPNYSSELNVNALELDDSALYLCASSLNRGGVRETQYFGPGTRLLVL.

This sequence joins TRBV5-1 and TRBJ2-2; maybe TRBD1 (6 bases). The CDR3 sequence is 14 residues long. Germline CDR1 SGHRS, CDR2 YFSETQ. The ends were cut back, 6 bases at V and 4 bases at J, with 13 bases in the middle. The CDR3 reads CASKMGATTGELFF. The CDR3 DNA reads as TGCGCCAGCAAAATGGGGGCGACCACCGGGGAGCTGTTTTTT.

The chain combines TRBV27 with TRBJ2-3, with D perhaps TRBD1 (6 bases). V was pared by 3 bases and J by 6 bases, with 13 bases between. The CDR3 totals 14 residues. Germline V lookup: CDR1 MNHEY, CDR2 SMNVEV (reference sequence). The CDR3 is CASSFIRGADTQYF. Written as DNA, the CDR3 is TGTGCCAGCAGTTTTATCAGGGGAGCCGATACGCAGTATTTT.

The genes are TRBV13 and TRBJ1-1, with TRBD1 matching over 7 bases. The germline CDR1 and CDR2 sequences are PRHDT and FYEKMQ (reference sequence). The length of the CDR3 is 15 residues. V was clipped by 5 bases and J by 1 base; unmatched bases: 7. The CDR3, as DNA: TGTGCCAGCAGCCCGACAGGGCGTGGGAACACTGAAGCTTTCTTT. Translation: CASSPTGRGNTEAFF.

This clone was observed a handful of times. The chain joins TRBV5-4 to TRBJ1-3, with D unresolved. This CDR3 comprises 14 residues. The ends were cut back, 4 bases at V and 0 bases at J, with 8 bases in the middle. Germline CDR1 reads SGHNT; CDR2 reads YYREEE (reference sequence). CDR3 bases: TGTGCCAGCAGCCCAAAGGGCTCTGGAAACACCATATATTTT. Translation: CASSPKGSGNTIYF. The full variable domain, rest sourced from reference TRBV5-4 and TRBJ1-3, is ETGVTQSPTHLIKTRGQQVTLRCSSQSGHNTVSWYQQALGQGPQFIFQYYREEENGRGNFPPRFSGLQFPNYSSELNVNALELDDSALYLCASSPKGSGNTIYFGEGSWLTVV.

The J gene is TRBJ2-7, the V gene TRBV7-2; D gene uncertain. V lost 3 bases and J 5 bases, leaving 14 bases between the germline ends. Germline lookup yields CDR1 SGHTA and CDR2 FQGNSA. The CDR3 is 14 amino acids. DNA of the CDR3: TGTGCCAGCAGCTTGGAACCCGAACCTCACGAGCAGTACTTC. Translation: CASSLEPEPHEQYF.

The chain couples TRBV18 to TRBJ1-5; D not resolved. V was trimmed by 6 bases and J by 5 bases, leaving 17 bases between them. This CDR3 has 15 residues. Looked up from germline, CDR1 is KGHSH and CDR2 is LQKENI. The CDR3 nucleotides read TGTGCCAGCTCCCCCACGTACCAGGATTATCAGCCCCAGCATTTT. It translates to CASSPTYQDYQPQHF.

This clone was picked up one time. CDR3 sequence reads: CASRRTAVTTNEKLFF. CDR3 in DNA: TGCGCCAGCAGGCGGACGGCGGTCACGACTAATGAAAAACTGTTTTTT. The chain recombines TRBV4-1 with TRBJ1-4, with D hard to call. The CDR3 covers 16 residues. V was clipped by 6 bases and J by 2 bases, with 16 bases between them. Germline CDR1 is MGHRA and CDR2 is YSYEKL.

V and J are TRBV7-8 and TRBJ1-3, with D possibly matching TRBD1 (6 bases). The CDR3 runs 16 residues. V lost 1 base and J lost 4, with 14 bases in between. Germline CDR1 is SGHVS and CDR2 is FQNEAQ. The CDR3 DNA follows: TGTGCCAGCAGCTTAGGCCTAACAGGGCGCGGAAACACCATATATTTT. Translated, it gives CASSLGLTGRGNTIYF.

The chain employs TRBV5-8 and TRBJ2-1; D perhaps matches TRBD1 (6 bases). The CDR3 runs 16 residues. Germline assignment: CDR1 SGHTS and CDR2 YDEGEE. V lost 0 bases to trimming and J lost 12 bases, with 22 bases between them. The CDR3 DNA follows: TGTGCCAGCAGCTTGGCAGGACAACAGGGTTTTCGTAGGCAGTTCTTC. Protein: CASSLAGQQGFRRQFF.

A remark on this clone: The sample contains more than one DNA sequence encoding this CDR3. The J gene is TRBJ1-2, the V gene TRBV28, with a tentative D call TRBD1 (5 bases). The CDR3 contains 13 residues. V was pared by 2 bases and J by 4 bases, with 8 bases between. Per the germline V gene, CDR1 is MDHEN and CDR2 is SYDVKM. The CDR3 loop is CASSLPGLYGYTF. The CDR3 DNA reads TGTGCCAGCAGTTTACCAGGGCTCTATGGCTACACCTTC.